The present entry profiles one T cell receptor beta chain with its context. Its cognate antigen is unknown. The data were taken from a study of Ad26.COV2.S vaccination and SARS-CoV-2 variants. Germline trimming cut 8 bases from V and 3 bases from J; bases unmatched to any gene: 11. The CDR3 is 15 residues long. From germline, CDR1 is MNHEY and CDR2 SMNVEV (reference sequence). Overall study findings and caveats: Placebo recipients had lower spike-specific TCR breadth than vaccine recipients.

Sequencing was performed with immunoSEQ multiplex PCR; in TCRdb, only in-frame clones are kept and a portion is missing. The repertoire holds about 320,000 clones, roughly 84% seen once, with 1.5% to 2.5% in the top ten. Sample treatment: some 19 received Ad26.COV2.S at low or high dose, single or two shots; five or six received placebo; per-sample allocation not given. Collection of samples fell on day 63 after the first vaccine or placebo injection. This chain links TRBV27 with TRBJ2-7; 9 bases map to TRBD1. The sequenced sample was peripheral blood, obtained in a trial of Ad26.COV2.S vaccine versus placebo. The sequence derives from a person between 18 and 65 years old who received the Ad26.COV2.S COVID-19 vaccine or a placebo. Written as DNA, the CDR3 is TGTGCCAGCGCCGATCCGGGACAGGGAATCTACGAGCAGTACTTC. Its translation is CASADPGQGIYEQYF.